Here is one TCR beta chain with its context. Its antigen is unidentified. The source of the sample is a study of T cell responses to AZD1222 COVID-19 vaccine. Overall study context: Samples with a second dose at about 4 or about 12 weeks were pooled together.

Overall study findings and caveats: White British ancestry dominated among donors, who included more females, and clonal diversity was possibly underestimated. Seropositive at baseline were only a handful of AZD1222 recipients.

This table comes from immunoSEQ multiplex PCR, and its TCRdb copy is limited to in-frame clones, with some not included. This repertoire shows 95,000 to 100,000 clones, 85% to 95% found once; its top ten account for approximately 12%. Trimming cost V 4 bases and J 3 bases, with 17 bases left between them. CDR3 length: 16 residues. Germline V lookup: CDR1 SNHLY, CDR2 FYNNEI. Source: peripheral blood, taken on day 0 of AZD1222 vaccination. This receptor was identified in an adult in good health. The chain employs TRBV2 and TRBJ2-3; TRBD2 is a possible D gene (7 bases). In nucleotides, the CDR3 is TGTGCCAGCAGTGTAGGGGGGGCGCAGAGGACAGATACGCAGTATTTT. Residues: CASSVGGAQRTDTQYF.